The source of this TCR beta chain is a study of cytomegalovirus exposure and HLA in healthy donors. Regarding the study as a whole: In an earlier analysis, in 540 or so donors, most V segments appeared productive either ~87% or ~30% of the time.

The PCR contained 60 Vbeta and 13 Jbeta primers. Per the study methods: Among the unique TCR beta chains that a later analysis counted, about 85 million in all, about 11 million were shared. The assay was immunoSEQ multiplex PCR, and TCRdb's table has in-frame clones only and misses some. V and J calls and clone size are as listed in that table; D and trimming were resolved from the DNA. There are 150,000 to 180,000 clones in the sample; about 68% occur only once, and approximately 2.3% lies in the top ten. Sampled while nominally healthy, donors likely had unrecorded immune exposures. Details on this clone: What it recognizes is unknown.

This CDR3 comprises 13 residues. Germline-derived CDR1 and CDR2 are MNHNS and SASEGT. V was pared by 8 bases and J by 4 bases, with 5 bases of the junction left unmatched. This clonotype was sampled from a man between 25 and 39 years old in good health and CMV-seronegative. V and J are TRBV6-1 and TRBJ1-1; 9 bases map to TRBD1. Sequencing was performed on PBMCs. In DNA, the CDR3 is TGTGCCAGCGACAGGGGGGGTGGCACTGAAGCTTTCTTT. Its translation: CASDRGGGTEAFF.